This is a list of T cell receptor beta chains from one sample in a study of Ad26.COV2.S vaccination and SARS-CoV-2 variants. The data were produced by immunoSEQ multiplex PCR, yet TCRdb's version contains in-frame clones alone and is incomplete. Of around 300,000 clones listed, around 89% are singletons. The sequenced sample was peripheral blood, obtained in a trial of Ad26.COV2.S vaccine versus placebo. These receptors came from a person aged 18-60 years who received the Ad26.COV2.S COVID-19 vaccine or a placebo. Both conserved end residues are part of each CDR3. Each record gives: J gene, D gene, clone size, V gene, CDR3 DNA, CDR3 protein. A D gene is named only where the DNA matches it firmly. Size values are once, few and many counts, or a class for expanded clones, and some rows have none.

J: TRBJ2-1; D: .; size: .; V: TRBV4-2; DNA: TGTGCCAGCAGCCAAGATGGCGGACCCTACAATGAGCAGTTCTTC; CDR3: CASSQDGGPYNEQFF
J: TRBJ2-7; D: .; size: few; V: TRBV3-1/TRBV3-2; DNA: TGTGCCAGCAGCCAGGGATACGAGCAGTACTTC; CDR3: CASSQGYEQYF
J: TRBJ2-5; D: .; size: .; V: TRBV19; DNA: TGTGCCAGTAGTATTACGGACAACAAGGAGACCCAGTACTTC; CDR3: CASSITDNKETQYF
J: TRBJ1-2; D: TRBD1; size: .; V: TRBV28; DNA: TGTGCCAGCAGTTTGCCCCCCGGGACAGAAGCTAACTATGGCTACACCTTC; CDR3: CASSLPPGTEANYGYTF
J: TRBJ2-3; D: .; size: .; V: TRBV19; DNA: TGTGCCAGTAGTGAACAGGGCACAGATACGCAGTATTTT; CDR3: CASSEQGTDTQYF
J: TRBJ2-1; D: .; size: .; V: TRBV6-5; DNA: TGTGCCAGCAGTATGGACGGCTACAATGAGCAGTTCTTC; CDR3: CASSMDGYNEQFF
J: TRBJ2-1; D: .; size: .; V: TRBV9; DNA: TGTGCCAGCAGCCCGGGCCCGAGCCTTTACAATGAGCAGTTCTTC; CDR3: CASSPGPSLYNEQFF
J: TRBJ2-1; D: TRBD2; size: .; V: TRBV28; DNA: TGTGCCAGCAGTTTAGGACTAGCGGGCCCCTACAATGAGCAGTTCTTC; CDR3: CASSLGLAGPYNEQFF
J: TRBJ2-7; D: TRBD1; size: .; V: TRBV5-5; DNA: TGTGCCAGCAGCCCTAACAGGGGCGCCTACGAGCAGTACTTC; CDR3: CASSPNRGAYEQYF
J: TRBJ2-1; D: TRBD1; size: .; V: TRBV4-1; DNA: TGCGCCAGCAGCCACAGACAGGGTTGGAGCTCCTACAATGAGCAGTTCTTC; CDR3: CASSHRQGWSSYNEQFF
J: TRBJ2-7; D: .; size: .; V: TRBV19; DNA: TGTGCCAGTAGTATGATAGGGGGGTCCCACGAGCAGTACTTC; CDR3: CASSMIGGSHEQYF
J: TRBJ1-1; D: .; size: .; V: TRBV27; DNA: TGTGCCAGCAGTTTATGGCCAGGAATGAACACTGAAGCTTTCTTT; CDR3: CASSLWPGMNTEAFF
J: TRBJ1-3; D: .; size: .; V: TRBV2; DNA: TGTGCCAGCACTGGGACGAAAAACACCATATATTTT; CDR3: CASTGTKNTIYF
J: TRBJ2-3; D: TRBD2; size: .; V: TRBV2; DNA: TGTGCCAGCAGGAGCGGGAGCTACACAGATACGCAGTATTTT; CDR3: CASRSGSYTDTQYF
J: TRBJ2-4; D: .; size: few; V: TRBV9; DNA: TGTGCCAGCAGCGTGGGACCCGGCGGTGACATTCAGTACTTC; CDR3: CASSVGPGGDIQYF
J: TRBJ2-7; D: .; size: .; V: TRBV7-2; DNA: TGTGCCAGCAGCTTACAGCCACCTATCCCGAGGGGCCCGTCCTACGAGCAGTACTTC; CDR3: CASSLQPPIPRGPSYEQYF
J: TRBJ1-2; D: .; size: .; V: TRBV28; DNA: TGTGCCAGCAGAAGGGGGGGACGCATACTCTATGGCTACACCTTC; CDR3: CASRRGGRILYGYTF
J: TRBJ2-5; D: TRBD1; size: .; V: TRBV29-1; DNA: TGCAGCGTTGAAGACAGGGGGCGATTCGAGACCCAGTACTTC; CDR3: CSVEDRGRFETQYF
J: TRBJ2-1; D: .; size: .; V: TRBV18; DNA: TGTGCCAGCTCACCGACGACTCTATACAATGAGCAGTTCTTC; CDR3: CASSPTTLYNEQFF
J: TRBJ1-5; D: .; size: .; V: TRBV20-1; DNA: TGCAGTGCTATTTTACTGCAGCCCCAGCATTTT; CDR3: CSAILLQPQHF
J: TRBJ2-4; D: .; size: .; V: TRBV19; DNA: TGTGCCAGTAGTACCCTCCTAGCCAGGGAGGATAAAAACATTCAGTACTTC; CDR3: CASSTLLAREDKNIQYF
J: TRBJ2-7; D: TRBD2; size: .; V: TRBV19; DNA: TGTGCCAGTAGTGAGAGGGGAGGGCTACGGGAGCAGTACTTC; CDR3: CASSERGGLREQYF
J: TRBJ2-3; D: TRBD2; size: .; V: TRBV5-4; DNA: TGTGCCAGCAGCTTGGGAGGGACTAGCGTTCCTCAAACGCAGTATTTT; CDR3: CASSLGGTSVPQTQYF
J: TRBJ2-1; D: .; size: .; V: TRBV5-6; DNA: TGTGCCAGCCGACGAGGGGAGCTCGCCTACAATGAGCAGTTCTTC; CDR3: CASRRGELAYNEQFF
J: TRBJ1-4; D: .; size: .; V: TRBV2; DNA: TGTGCCAGCAGTGAAAGTGTGGGGGAAGGAGGTGAAAAACTGTTTTTT; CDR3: CASSESVGEGGEKLFF
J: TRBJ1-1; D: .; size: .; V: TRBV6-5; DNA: TGTGCCAGCGGGGGGTTAAGCACTGAAGCTTTCTTT; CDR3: CASGGLSTEAFF
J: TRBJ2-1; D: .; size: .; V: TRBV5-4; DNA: TGTGCCAGCAGCGCAGATCCGGGAGTCTCCTACAATGAGCAGTTCTTC; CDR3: CASSADPGVSYNEQFF
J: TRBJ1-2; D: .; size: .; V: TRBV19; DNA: TGTGCCAGTTCGCAGGGATTCTATGGCTACACCTTC; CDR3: CASSQGFYGYTF
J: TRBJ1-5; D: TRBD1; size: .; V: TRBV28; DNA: TGTGCCAGCAGTTCCATAATGACCGGGACAGCGAGCTATTATAGCAATCAGCCCCAGCATTTT; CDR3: CASSSIMTGTASYYSNQPQHF
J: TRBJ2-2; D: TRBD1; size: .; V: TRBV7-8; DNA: TGTGCCAGCAGCTTTAGTCGGGACAGGGTCACCGGGGAGCTGTTTTTT; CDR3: CASSFSRDRVTGELFF
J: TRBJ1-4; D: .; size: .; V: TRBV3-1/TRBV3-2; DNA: TGTGCCAGCAGCCCGAATACAGGGGAAAAACTGTTTTTT; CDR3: CASSPNTGEKLFF
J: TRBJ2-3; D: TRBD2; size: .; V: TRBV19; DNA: TGTGCCAGTAGTATCCGGCTAGCGGGGCCCATCGATACGCAGTATTTT; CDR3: CASSIRLAGPIDTQYF
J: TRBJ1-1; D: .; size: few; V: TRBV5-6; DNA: TGTGCCAGCAGCTTGGGGGACACTGAAGCTTTCTTT; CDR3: CASSLGDTEAFF
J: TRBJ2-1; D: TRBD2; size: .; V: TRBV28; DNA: TGTGCCAGCAGTTTCTTCCACTTAGCGGGAGAGACCTACAATGAGCAGTTCTTC; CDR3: CASSFFHLAGETYNEQFF
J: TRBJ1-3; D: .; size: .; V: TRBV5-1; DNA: TGCGCCAGCAGCTTGGGTGGCCGAAGCTCTGGAAACACCATATATTTT; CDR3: CASSLGGRSSGNTIYF
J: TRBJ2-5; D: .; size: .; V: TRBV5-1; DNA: TGCGCCAGCAGCTTGGTGGGAACCCAAGAGACCCAGTACTTC; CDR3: CASSLVGTQETQYF
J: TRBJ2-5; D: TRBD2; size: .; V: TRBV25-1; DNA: TGTGCCAGCAGTGAATCGACTAGCGGGCAAGAGACCCAGTACTTC; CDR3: CASSESTSGQETQYF
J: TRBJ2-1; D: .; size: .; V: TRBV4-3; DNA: TGCGCCAGCAGTCGCAGGGGAAACTACAATGAGCAGTTCTTC; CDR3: CASSRRGNYNEQFF
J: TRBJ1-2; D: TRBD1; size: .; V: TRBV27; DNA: TGTGCCAGCAGAGACGCCGGGACAGGGAGGTATGGCTACACCTTC; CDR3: CASRDAGTGRYGYTF
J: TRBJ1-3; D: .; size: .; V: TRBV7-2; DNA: TGTGCCAGCAGCTCAAAACCAGACACCATATATTTT; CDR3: CASSSKPDTIYF
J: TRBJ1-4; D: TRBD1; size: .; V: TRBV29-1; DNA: TGCAGCGTTGGGAGACAGGGCTTAAATGAAAAACTGTTTTTT; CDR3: CSVGRQGLNEKLFF
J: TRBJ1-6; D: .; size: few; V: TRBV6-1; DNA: TGTGCCAGCAGTGAGCCAGAGTTTGTTTCGGGTAATTCACCCCTCCACTTT; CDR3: CASSEPEFVSGNSPLHF
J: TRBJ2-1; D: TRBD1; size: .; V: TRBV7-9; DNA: TGTGCCAGCAGCTTACTCCAGGGGGAATACAATGAGCAGTTCTTC; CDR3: CASSLLQGEYNEQFF
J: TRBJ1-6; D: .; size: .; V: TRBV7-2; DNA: TGTGCCAGCAGCTTAGCAGGGGGAATCGATTCACCCCTCCACTTT; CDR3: CASSLAGGIDSPLHF
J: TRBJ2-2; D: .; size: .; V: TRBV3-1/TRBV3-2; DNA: TGTGCCAGCAGCCAAGGGAGGGTCGGGGAGCTGTTTTTT; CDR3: CASSQGRVGELFF
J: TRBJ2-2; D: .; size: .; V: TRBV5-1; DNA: TGCGCCAGCAGCTTGTCCCAAACGAACACCGGGGAGCTGTTTTTT; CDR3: CASSLSQTNTGELFF
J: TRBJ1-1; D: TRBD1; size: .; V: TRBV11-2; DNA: TGTGCCAGCAGCCAAACACAGGGGAGGGCCACTGAAGCTTTCTTT; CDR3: CASSQTQGRATEAFF
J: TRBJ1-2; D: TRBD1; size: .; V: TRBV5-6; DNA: TGTGCCAGCAGCTTAGGGACAGGGGGTCGGGGCTACACCTTC; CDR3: CASSLGTGGRGYTF
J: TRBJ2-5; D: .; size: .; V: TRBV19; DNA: TGTGCCAGTAGTCTGGACAGCCAAGAGACCCAGTACTTC; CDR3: CASSLDSQETQYF
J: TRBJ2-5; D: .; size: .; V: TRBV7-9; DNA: TGTGCCAGCAGCTTCACGAGAGGGGAGCAAGAGACCCAGTACTTC; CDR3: CASSFTRGEQETQYF
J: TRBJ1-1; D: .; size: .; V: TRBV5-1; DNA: TGCGCCAGCACAAGTCGGGAGAACCTGAACACTGAAGCTTTCTTT; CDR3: CASTSRENLNTEAFF
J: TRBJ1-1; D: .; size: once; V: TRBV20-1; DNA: TGCAGTGCTCCTCGGGGTTTTGAAGCTTTCTTT; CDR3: CSAPRGFEAFF
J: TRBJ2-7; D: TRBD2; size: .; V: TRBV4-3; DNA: TGCGCCAGCAGCCCCGGACTAGCGGGGATTAACGAGCAGTACTTC; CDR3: CASSPGLAGINEQYF
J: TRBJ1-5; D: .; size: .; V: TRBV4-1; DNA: TGCGCCAGCAGCCATGCCGTACCGGGACCTAATCAGCCCCAGCATTTT; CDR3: CASSHAVPGPNQPQHF
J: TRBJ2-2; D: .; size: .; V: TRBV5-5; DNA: TGTGCCAGCAGCGGGAGCGGGTTCTCCGGGGAGCTGTTTTTT; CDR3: CASSGSGFSGELFF
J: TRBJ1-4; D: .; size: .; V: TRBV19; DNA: TGTGCCAGTAGTTCCGGGACTTCGGGTGAAAAACTGTTTTTT; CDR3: CASSSGTSGEKLFF
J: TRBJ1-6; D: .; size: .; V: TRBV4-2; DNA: TGTGCCAGCAGCCAAGATCGAGGGAATTCACCCCTCCACTTT; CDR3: CASSQDRGNSPLHF
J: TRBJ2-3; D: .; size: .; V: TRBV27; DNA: TGTGCCAGCAGGGAACTAGTTGCTAGCACAGATACGCAGTATTTT; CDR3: CASRELVASTDTQYF
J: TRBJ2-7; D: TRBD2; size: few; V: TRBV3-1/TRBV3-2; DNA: TGTGCCAGCAGCCCAACTGGGGCCCCCTTTAGCGGGAGTACCTACGAGCAGTACTTC; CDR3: CASSPTGAPFSGSTYEQYF
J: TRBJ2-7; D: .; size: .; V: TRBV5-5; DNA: TGTGCCAGCAGCTTAGGAGTTCCGGGCGAGCAGTACTTC; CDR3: CASSLGVPGEQYF